A selection of T cell receptor beta chains follows, all from one sample in a study of shared clonotypes between healthy human individuals. Sequenced by immunoSEQ multiplex PCR; TCRdb stores in-frame clones only, minus some. The repertoire includes millions of clones, roughly 95% of them detected once, and 0.13% sits in the top ten. Sequenced: naive CD4+ T cells sorted from blood. These receptors were taken from a man aged 18 to 29 in good health. CDR3s leave out the opening cysteine and the closing phenylalanine or tryptophan.

j_gene | v_gene | CDR3aa
TRBJ2-3 | TRBV2 | ASRWRFTDTQY
TRBJ1-5 | TRBV21-1 | ASSPRGVNQPQH
TRBJ1-1 | TRBV6-5 | ASGKLTTENTEAF
TRBJ2-6 | TRBV30 | AWMAGTYRPGANVLT
TRBJ2-7 | TRBV18 | ASSPAGPNYEQY
TRBJ1-4 | TRBV2 | ASREVGAAGEKLF
TRBJ2-5 | TRBV5-1 | ASSAATHARETQY
TRBJ2-3 | TRBV5-1 | ASSLGTGESTDTQY
TRBJ2-1 | TRBV5-1 | ASSLAGSGRADEQF
TRBJ1-6 | TRBV9 | ASSVSQAANSPLH
TRBJ2-2 | TRBV19 | ASKEGAGTGELF
TRBJ2-6 | TRBV29-1 | SATGTSATSGANVLT
TRBJ1-6 | TRBV6-5 | ASSYSSRADSPLH
TRBJ1-6 | TRBV18 | ASSPGEIISPLH
TRBJ1-1 | TRBV28 | ASSSPPRDTEAF
TRBJ2-1 | TRBV11-2 | ASSSGDRRTNEQF
TRBJ2-5 | TRBV2 | ASLAGGPAETQY
TRBJ2-7 | TRBV9 | ASSVESLSYEQY
TRBJ2-2 | TRBV7-9 | ASSPGTTNTGELF
TRBJ1-5 | TRBV19 | ASSILIGGSGKQH
TRBJ1-6 | TRBV28 | ASSFPGTGYNSPLH
TRBJ2-5 | TRBV7-2 | ASSLGTRETQY
TRBJ2-7 | TRBV2 | ASSEALKPYEQY
TRBJ2-1 | TRBV5-6 | ASSLRQGFNEQF
TRBJ2-5 | TRBV28 | ASSRWAAGQY